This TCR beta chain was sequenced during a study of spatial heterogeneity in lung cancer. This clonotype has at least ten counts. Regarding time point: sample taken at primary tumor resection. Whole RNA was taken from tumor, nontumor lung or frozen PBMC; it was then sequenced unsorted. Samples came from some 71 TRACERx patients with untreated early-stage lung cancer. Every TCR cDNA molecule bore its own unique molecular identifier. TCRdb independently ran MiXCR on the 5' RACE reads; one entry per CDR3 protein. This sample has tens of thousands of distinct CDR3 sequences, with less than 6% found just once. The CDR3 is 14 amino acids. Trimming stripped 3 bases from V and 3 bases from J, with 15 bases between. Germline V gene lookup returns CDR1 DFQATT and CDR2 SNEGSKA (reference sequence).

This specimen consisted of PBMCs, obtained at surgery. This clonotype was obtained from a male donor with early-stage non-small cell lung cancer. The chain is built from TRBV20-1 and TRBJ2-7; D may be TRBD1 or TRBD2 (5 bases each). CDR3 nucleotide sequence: TGCAGTGCTAGCCCCGGGACCTTTGGCTACGAGCAGTACTTC. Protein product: CSASPGTFGYEQYF.